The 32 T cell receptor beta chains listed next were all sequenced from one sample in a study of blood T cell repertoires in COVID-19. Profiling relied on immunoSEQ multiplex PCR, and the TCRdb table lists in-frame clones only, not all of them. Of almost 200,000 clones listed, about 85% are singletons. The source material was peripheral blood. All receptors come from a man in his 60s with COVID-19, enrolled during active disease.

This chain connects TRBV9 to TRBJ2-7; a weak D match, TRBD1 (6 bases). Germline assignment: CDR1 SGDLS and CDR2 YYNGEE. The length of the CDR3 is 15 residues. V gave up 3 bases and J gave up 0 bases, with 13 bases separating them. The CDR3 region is CASSAGAPPSYEQYF. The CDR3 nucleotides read TGTGCCAGCAGCGCAGGGGCGCCCCCCTCCTACGAGCAGTACTTC.

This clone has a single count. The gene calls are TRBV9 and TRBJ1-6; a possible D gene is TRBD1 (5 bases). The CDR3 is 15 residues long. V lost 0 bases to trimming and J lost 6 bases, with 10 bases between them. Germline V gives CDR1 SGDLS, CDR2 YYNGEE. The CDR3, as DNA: TGTGCCAGCAGCGTAGGTGGGGGAGGTAATTCACCCCTCCACTTT. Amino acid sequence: CASSVGGGGNSPLHF.

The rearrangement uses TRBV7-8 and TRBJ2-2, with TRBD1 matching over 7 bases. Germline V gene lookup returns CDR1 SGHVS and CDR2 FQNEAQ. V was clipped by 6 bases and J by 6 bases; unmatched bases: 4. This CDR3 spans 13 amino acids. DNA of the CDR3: TGTGCCAGCAGACGGACAGGTTCCGGGGAGCTGTTTTTT. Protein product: CASRRTGSGELFF.

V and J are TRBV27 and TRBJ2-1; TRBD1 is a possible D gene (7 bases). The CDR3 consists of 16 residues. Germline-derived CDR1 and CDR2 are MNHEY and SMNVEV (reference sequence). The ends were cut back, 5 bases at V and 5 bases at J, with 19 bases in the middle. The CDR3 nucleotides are TGTGCCAGCAGTGCCAGGGGGGAACGGTTCGACAATGAGCAGTTCTTC. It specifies CASSARGERFDNEQFF.

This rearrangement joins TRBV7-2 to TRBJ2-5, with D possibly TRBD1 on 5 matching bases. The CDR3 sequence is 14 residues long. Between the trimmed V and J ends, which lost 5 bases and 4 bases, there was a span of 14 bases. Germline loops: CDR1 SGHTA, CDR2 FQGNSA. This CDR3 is CASSQQARSETQYF. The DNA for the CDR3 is TGTGCCAGCAGCCAACAGGCTAGGTCAGAGACCCAGTACTTC.

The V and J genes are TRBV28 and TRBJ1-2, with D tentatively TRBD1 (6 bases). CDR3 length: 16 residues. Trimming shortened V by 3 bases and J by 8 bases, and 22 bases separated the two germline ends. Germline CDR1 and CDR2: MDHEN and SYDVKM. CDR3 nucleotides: TGTGCCAGCAGTTTCCCGAGAGACAGGCAACTCGGGGGCTACACCTTC. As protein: CASSFPRDRQLGGYTF.

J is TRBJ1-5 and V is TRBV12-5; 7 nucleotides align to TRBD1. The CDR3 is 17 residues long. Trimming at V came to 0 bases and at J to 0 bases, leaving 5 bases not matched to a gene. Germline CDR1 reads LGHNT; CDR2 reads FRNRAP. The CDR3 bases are TGTGCTAGTGGTTTGGTACGGGGACAGTTTAGCAATCAGCCCCAGCATTTT. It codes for CASGLVRGQFSNQPQHF. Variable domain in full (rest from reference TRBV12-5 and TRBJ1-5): DARVTQTPRHKVTEMGQEVTMRCQPILGHNTVFWYRQTMMQGLELLAYFRNRAPLDDSGMPKDRFSAEMPDATLATLKIQPSEPRDSAVYFCASGLVRGQFSNQPQHFGDGTRLSIL.

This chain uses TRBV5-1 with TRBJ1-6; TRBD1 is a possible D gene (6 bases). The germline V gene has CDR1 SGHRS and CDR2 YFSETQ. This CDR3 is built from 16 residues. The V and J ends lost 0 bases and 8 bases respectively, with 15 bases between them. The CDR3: CASSLAGGYRDSPLHF. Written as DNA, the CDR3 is TGCGCCAGCAGCTTGGCGGGGGGCTATAGAGATTCACCCCTCCACTTT. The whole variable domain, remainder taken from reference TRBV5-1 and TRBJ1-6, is KAGVTQTPRYLIKTRGQQVTLSCSPISGHRSVSWYQQTPGQGLQFLFEYFSETQRNKGNFPGRFSGRQFSNSRSEMNVSTLELGDSALYLCASSLAGGYRDSPLHFGNGTRLTVT.

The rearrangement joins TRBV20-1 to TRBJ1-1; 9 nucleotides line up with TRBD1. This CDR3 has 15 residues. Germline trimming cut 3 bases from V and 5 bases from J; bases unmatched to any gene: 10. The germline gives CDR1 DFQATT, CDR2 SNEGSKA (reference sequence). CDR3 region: CSASESGQGKTEAFF. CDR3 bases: TGCAGTGCTAGTGAGTCGGGACAGGGTAAAACTGAAGCTTTCTTT.

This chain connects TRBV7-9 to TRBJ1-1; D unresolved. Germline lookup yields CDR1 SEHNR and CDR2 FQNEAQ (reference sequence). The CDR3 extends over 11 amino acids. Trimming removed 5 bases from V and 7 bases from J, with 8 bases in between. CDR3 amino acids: CASSPEGEAFF. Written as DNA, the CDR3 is TGTGCCAGCAGCCCCGAGGGTGAAGCTTTCTTT. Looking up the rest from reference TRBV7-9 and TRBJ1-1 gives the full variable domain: DTGVSQNPRHKITKRGQNVTFRCDPISEHNRLYWYRQTLGQGPEFLTYFQNEAQLEKSRLLSDRFSAERPKGSFSTLEIQRTEQGDSAMYLCASSPEGEAFFGQGTRLTVV.

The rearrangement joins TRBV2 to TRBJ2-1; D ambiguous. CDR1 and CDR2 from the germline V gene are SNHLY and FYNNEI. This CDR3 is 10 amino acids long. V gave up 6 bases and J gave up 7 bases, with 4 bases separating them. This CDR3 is CASSGNEQFF. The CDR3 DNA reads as TGTGCCAGCAGCGGTAATGAGCAGTTCTTC.

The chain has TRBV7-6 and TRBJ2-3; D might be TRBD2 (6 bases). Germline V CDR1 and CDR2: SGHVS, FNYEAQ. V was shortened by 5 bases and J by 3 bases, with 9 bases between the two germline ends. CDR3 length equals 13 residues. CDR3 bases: TGTGCCAGCAGCGTCCTAGCGACAGATACGCAGTATTTT. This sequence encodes CASSVLATDTQYF.

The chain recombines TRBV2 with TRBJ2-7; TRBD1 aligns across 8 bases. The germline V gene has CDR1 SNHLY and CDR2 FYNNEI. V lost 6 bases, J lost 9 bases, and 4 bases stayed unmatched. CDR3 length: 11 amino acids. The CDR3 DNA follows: TGTGCCAGCAGCCCCGGGACAGGGCAGTACTTC. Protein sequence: CASSPGTGQYF.

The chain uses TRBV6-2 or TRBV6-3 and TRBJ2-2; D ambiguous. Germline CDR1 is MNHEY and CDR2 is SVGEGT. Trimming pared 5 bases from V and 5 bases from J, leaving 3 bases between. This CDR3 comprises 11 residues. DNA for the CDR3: TGTGCCAGCAGTCTAACCGGGGAGCTGTTTTTT. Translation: CASSLTGELFF.

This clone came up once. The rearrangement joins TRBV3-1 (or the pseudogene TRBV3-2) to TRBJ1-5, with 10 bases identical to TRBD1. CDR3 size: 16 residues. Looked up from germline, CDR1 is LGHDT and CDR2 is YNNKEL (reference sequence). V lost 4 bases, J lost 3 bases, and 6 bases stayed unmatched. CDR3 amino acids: CASSLRTGGINQPQHF. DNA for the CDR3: TGTGCCAGCAGCCTGAGGACAGGGGGTATCAATCAGCCCCAGCATTTT.

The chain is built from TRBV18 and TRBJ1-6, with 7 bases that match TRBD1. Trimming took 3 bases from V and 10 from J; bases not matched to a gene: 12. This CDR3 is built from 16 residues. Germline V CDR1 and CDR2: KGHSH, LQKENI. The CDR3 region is CASSPGTVEFKSPLHF. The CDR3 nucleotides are TGTGCCAGCTCACCTGGGACAGTTGAATTCAAGTCACCCCTCCACTTT.

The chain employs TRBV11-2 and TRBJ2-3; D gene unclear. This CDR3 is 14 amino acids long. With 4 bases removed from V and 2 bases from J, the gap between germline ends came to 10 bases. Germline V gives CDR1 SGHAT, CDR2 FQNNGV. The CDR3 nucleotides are TGTGCCAGCAGCTACGGGTTCCTCACAGATACGCAGTATTTT. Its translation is CASSYGFLTDTQYF.

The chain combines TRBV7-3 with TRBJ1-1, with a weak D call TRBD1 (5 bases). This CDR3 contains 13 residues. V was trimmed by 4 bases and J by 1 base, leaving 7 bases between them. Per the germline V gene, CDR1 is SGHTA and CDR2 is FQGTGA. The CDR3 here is CASSYGQNTEAFF. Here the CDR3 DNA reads TGTGCCAGCAGCTATGGACAGAACACTGAAGCTTTCTTT.

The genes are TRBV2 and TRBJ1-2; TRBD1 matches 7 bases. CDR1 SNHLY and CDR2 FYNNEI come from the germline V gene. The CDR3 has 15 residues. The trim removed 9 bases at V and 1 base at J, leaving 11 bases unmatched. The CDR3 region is CARTEETGFNYGYTF. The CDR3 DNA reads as TGTGCCAGAACTGAGGAGACAGGGTTTAACTATGGCTACACCTTC.

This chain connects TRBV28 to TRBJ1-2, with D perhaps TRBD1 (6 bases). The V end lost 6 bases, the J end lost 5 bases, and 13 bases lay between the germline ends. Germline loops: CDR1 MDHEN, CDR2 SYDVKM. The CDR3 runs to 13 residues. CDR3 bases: TGTGCCAGCAGAATCCGAACAGGGTATGGCTACACCTTC. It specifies CASRIRTGYGYTF.

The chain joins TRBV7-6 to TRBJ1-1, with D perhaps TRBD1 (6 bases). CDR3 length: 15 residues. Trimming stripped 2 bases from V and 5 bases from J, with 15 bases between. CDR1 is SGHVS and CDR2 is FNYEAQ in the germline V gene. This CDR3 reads CASSLSGGAYTEAFF. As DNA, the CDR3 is TGTGCCAGCAGCTTAAGCGGGGGCGCGTATACTGAAGCTTTCTTT.

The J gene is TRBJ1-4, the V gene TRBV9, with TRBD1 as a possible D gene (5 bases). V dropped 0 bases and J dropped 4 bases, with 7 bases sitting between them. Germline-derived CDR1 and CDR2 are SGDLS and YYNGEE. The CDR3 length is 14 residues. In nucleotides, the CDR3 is TGTGCCAGCAGCGTAGACCAGGGTAATGAAAAACTGTTTTTT. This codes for CASSVDQGNEKLFF.

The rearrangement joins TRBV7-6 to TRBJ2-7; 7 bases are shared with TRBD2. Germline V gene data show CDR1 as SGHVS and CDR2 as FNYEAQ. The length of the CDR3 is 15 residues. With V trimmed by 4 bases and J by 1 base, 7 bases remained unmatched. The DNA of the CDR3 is TGTGCCAGCAGCTACCGTGAGGGAGGGTCCTACGAGCAGTACTTC. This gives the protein CASSYREGGSYEQYF.

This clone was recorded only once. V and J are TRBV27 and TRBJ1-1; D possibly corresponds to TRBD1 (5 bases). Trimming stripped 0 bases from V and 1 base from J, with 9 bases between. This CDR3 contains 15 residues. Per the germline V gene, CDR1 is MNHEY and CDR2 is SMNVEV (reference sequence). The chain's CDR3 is CASSLSAGKNTEAFF. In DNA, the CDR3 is TGTGCCAGCAGTTTATCGGCAGGGAAGAACACTGAAGCTTTCTTT.

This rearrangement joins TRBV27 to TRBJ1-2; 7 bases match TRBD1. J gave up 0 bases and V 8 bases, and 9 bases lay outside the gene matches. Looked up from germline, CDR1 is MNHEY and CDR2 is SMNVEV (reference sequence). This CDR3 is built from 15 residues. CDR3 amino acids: CASRWRGQSNYGYTF. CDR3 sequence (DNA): TGTGCCAGCCGTTGGAGGGGGCAATCTAACTATGGCTACACCTTC.

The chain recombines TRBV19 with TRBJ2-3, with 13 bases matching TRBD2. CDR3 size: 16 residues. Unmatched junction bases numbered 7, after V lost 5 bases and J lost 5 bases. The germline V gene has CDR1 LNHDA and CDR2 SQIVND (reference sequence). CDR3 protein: CASSPGGLAGVDTQYF. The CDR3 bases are TGTGCCAGTAGTCCCGGCGGACTAGCGGGAGTAGATACGCAGTATTTT. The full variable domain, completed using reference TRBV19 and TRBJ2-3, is DGGITQSPKYLFRKEGQNVTLSCEQNLNHDAMYWYRQDPGQGLRLIYYSQIVNDFQKGDIAEGYSVSREKKESFPLTVTSAQKNPTAFYLCASSPGGLAGVDTQYFGPGTRLTVL.

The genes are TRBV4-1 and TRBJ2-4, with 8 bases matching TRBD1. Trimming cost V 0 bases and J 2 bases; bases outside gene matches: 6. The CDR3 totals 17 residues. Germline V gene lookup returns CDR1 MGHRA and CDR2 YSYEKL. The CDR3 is CASSQEENRGTKNIQYF. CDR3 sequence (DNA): TGCGCCAGCAGCCAAGAAGAGAACAGGGGGACCAAAAACATTCAGTACTTC.

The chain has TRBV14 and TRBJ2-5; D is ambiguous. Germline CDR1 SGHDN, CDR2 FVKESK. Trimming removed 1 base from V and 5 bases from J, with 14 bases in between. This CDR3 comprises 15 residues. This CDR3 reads CASSQGSTAVETQYF. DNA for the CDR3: TGTGCCAGCAGCCAAGGCTCGACCGCGGTGGAGACCCAGTACTTC.

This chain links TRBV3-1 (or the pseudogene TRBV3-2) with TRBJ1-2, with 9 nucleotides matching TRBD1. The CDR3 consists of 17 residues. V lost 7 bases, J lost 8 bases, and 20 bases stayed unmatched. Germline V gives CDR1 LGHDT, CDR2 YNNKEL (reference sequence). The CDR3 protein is CASTHTPAGQGAGGYTF. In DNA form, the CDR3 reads TGTGCCAGCACCCACACCCCGGCGGGACAGGGAGCGGGCGGCTACACCTTC.

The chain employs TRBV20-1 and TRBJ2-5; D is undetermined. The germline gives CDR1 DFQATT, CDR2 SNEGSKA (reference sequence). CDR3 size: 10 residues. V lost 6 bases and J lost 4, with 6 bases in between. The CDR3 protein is CSAYRETQYF. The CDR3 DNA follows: TGCAGTGCCTATCGAGAGACCCAGTACTTC.

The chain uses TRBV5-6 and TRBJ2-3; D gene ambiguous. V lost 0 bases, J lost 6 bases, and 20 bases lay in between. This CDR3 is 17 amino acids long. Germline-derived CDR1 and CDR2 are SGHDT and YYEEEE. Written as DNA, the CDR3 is TGTGCCAGCAGCTTGGTGGCGCGTCTGGGCTTTAGGGATACGCAGTATTTT. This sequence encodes CASSLVARLGFRDTQYF.

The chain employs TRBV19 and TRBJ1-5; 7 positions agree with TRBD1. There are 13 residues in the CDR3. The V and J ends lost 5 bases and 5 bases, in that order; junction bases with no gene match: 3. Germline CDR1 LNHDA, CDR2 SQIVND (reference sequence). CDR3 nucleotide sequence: TGTGCCAGTAGTTTACAGGGGTATCAGCCCCAGCATTTT. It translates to CASSLQGYQPQHF.